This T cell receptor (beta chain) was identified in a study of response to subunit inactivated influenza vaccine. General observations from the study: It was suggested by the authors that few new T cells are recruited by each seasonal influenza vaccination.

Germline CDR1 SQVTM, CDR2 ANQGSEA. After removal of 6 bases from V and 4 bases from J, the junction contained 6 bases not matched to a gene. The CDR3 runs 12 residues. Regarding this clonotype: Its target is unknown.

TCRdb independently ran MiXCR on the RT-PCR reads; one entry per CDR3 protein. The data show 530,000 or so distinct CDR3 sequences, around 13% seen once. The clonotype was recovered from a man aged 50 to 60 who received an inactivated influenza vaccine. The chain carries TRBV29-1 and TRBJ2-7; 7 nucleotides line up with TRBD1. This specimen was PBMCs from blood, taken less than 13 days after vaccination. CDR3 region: CSVGDSGYEQYF. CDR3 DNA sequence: TGCAGCGTGGGGGACAGCGGATACGAGCAGTACTTC.